This record concerns one TCR beta chain sequence. As yet, its antigen is unknown. The data were obtained in a study of shared clonotypes between healthy human individuals. Looked up from germline, CDR1 is MGHRA and CDR2 is YSYEKL. The CDR3 length is 14 residues. Trimming took off 3 bases at V and 7 bases at J, with 15 bases between the two ends. In the original processing: ImmunoSEQ output held junction-only sequences without quality scores, so filtering differed. Produced via immunoSEQ multiplex PCR; TCRdb's table is partial and in-frame only. V, J and clone size are taken as reported in that table, and D and trimming were inferred from the DNA itself. The sample includes some 740,000 clones, almost 95% of them seen just once. Findings and limits, study-wide: Although depth was large, rarefaction showed that sequencing of the sorted subsets was incomplete. Naive subsets typically showed greater estimated richness than memory subsets.

The naive CD8 population came from CD45RO-negative cells selected for CCR7, without terminally differentiated effector memory CD45RA+ cells. This rearrangement joins TRBV4-1 to TRBJ1-2; no reliable D call. The clonotype was recovered from a man younger than 45 in good health. The specimen sequenced was naive CD8+ T cells sorted from blood. The CDR3 nucleotides read TGCGCCAGCAGCCAGCCTGGGCCAGCCGGTGGCTACACCTTC. Translation gives CASSQPGPAGGYTF.